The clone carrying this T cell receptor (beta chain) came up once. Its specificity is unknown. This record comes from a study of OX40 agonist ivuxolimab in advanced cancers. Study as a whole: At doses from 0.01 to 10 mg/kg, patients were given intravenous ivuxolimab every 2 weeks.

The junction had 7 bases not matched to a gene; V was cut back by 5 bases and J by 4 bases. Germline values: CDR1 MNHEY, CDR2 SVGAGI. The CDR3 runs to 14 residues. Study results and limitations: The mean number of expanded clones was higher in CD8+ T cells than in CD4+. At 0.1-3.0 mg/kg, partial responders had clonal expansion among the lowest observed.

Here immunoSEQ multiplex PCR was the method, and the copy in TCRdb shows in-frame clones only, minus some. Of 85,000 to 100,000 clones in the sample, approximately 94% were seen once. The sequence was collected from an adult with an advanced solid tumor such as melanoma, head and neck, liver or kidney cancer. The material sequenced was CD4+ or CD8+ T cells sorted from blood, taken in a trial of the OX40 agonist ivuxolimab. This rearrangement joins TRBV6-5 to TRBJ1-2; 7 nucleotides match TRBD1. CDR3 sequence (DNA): TGTGCCAGCAGTCCTTCAGGGGGGGGCTATGGCTACACCTTC. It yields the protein CASSPSGGGYGYTF.